This TCR beta chain was documented in a study of shared clonotypes between healthy human individuals. Broader study findings: The authors expected sequencing depth to affect clonotype sharing among donors.

V lost 4 bases, J lost 7 bases, and 7 bases lay in between. The CDR3 totals 11 residues. Germline V gives CDR1 SGHAT, CDR2 FQNNGV. Measured with immunoSEQ multiplex PCR; TCRdb has only the in-frame clones, and not every one. The table lists about 1 million clones, about four fifths of them singletons, with approximately 0.5% in the top ten. For this clone: The antigen is unknown.

This chain connects TRBV11-2 to TRBJ2-5; no reliable D call. This sequence was found in a young man in good health. Some clones in this sample may be carry-over from other donors' samples. Material for sequencing was memory CD4+ T cells from PBMCs. Subset meaning: CD45RA-negative fraction. Here the CDR3 DNA reads TGTGCCAGCAGCTCAGGCGGGACCCAGTACTTC. Translating gives CASSSGGTQYF.